Below, one TCR beta chain is given with its context. The data are from a study of control samples from healthy donors and cancer patients. Libraries were prepared by immunoSEQ multiplex PCR; TCRdb keeps only in-frame clonotypes and omits some of them. This sample has some 140,000 clones; roughly 89% occur once, and the top ten carry about 11%. The V gene's germline CDR1 is MNHEY and CDR2 SMNVEV (reference sequence). The ends lost 5 bases at V and 4 bases at J; junction bases unmatched: 3. This CDR3 comprises 13 residues. The sample comprised blood. This chain links TRBV27 with TRBJ2-7; 9 bases agree with TRBD2. The source is a man aged 30 to 45 in good health. CDR3 loop: CASSVAGGYEQYF. In nucleotides, the CDR3 is TGTGCCAGCAGTGTGGCGGGAGGGTACGAGCAGTACTTC.